Below, 3 T cell receptor beta chains from the same sample are listed, as sequenced in a study of blood T cell repertoires in COVID-19 (dated by TCRdb to 2020 to 2022). Library creation used the immunoSEQ multiplex PCR assay. TCRdb limited this immuneACCESS table to in-frame rearrangements with V and J called. A share of clones is missing; checked studies link under half to unresolved V genes, and the rest is unexplained. In this sample the table shows approximately 360,000 clones, 90% of which occur a single time. The top ten clones comprise about 6.8% of the sample. Sequencing was carried out using peripheral blood. The receptors originated from a man aged 18-30 years with active or convalescent COVID-19.

V is TRBV4-1 and J is TRBJ2-3, with D maybe TRBD1 (5 bases). The V gene lost 2 bases and the J gene lost 2 bases, with 17 bases spanning the gap. This CDR3 is 17 amino acids long. Germline V gene data show CDR1 as MGHRA and CDR2 as YSYEKL. The CDR3 region is CASSQSPARTNTDTQYF. The CDR3 DNA reads TGCGCCAGCAGCCAAAGCCCCGCCAGGACAAACACAGATACGCAGTATTTT.

The chain uses TRBV4-1 and TRBJ2-1; no reliable D call. Germline CDR1 reads MGHRA; CDR2 reads YSYEKL. The CDR3 spans 12 residues. The V end lost 3 bases, the J end lost 9 bases, and 9 bases lay between the germline ends. The CDR3 here is CASSHPGFEQFF. The CDR3 coding sequence is TGCGCCAGCAGCCACCCCGGGTTTGAGCAGTTCTTC.

This clone has only one observation. This sequence joins TRBV19 and TRBJ2-2, with D possibly TRBD2 on 6 matching bases. This CDR3 has 15 residues. CDR1 and CDR2 (germline): LNHDA, SQIVND (reference sequence). With 1 base removed from V and 7 bases from J, the gap between germline ends came to 13 bases. The CDR3 sequence: CASSIGRRGDGELFF. CDR3 DNA: TGTGCCAGTAGTATAGGCCGGAGGGGCGACGGGGAGCTGTTTTTT.